This passage covers 18 T cell receptor beta chains from one sample sequenced in a study of cytomegalovirus exposure and HLA in healthy donors. This table comes from immunoSEQ multiplex PCR, and its TCRdb copy is limited to in-frame clones, with some not included. The profile shows about 280,000 clones, 80% to 90% of them singletons. The source material was PBMCs. The receptors come from a woman younger than 35 in good health and CMV-seronegative.

V usage is TRBV30 and J usage is TRBJ1-4; a weak D match, TRBD1 (5 bases). Germline V gene data show CDR1 as GTSNPN and CDR2 as SVGIG (reference sequence). The CDR3 totals 17 residues. V was trimmed by 2 bases and J by 1 base, leaving 17 bases between them. CDR3: CAWSSQGTSLTNEKLFF. CDR3 bases: TGTGCCTGGAGTTCCCAGGGTACCTCTTTAACTAATGAAAAACTGTTTTTT.

The J gene is TRBJ2-5, the V gene TRBV7-8; TRBD1 matches 9 bases. The germline V gene has CDR1 SGHVS and CDR2 FQNEAQ. V lost 6 bases and J lost 2; bases outside the gene matches: 4. This CDR3 has 14 residues. In DNA form, the CDR3 reads TGTGCCAGCAGACCGGGACAGGGACAAGAGACCCAGTACTTC. Translating it yields CASRPGQGQETQYF.

The V call is TRBV4-2, the J call TRBJ2-3; D remains ambiguous. The ends were cut back, 4 bases at V and 6 bases at J, with 11 bases in the middle. The germline V gene encodes CDR1 LGHNA and CDR2 YNFKEQ. CDR3 length: 13 residues. The CDR3 bases are TGTGCCAGCAGCCTCGTTCTCGGGGATACGCAGTATTTT. This sequence encodes CASSLVLGDTQYF.

The chain uses TRBV14 and TRBJ2-3, with 8 bases identical to TRBD2. From germline, CDR1 is SGHDN and CDR2 FVKESK. The CDR3 runs 16 residues. V shed 4 bases, J shed 0 bases, and the junction held 6 bases outside the gene matches. CDR3 sequence (DNA): TGTGCCAGCAGCCGTTCTAGCGGGTCTAGCACAGATACGCAGTATTTT. Protein sequence: CASSRSSGSSTDTQYF.

The chain combines TRBV29-1 with TRBJ2-7, with 13 positions matching TRBD2. CDR3 length: 15 amino acids. J gave up 5 bases and V 3 bases, and 7 bases lay outside the gene matches. The germline CDR1 and CDR2 sequences are SQVTM and ANQGSEA. The CDR3 sequence: CSVDTGLAGADEQYF. Here the CDR3 DNA reads TGCAGCGTTGATACCGGACTAGCGGGGGCGGACGAGCAGTACTTC.

V usage is TRBV7-8 and J usage is TRBJ1-5; D gene unclear. V was cut by 7 bases and J by 0 bases, with 10 bases left in between. Germline CDR1 is SGHVS and CDR2 is FQNEAQ. This CDR3 is 14 amino acids long. The CDR3 DNA follows: TGTGCCAGCACCCAGCGGGGTAGCAATCAGCCCCAGCATTTT. Protein: CASTQRGSNQPQHF.

V is TRBV28 and J is TRBJ2-5, with 7 bases fitting TRBD1. The ends lost 5 bases at V and 5 bases at J; junction bases unmatched: 11. Germline V lookup: CDR1 MDHEN, CDR2 SYDVKM. This CDR3 contains 15 residues. The CDR3 coding sequence is TGTGCCAGCAGTCCCCCGACAGGGAGAGGGGAGACCCAGTACTTC. Residues: CASSPPTGRGETQYF.

This chain connects TRBV9 to TRBJ1-4, with a possible D match to TRBD1 (6 bases). From germline, CDR1 is SGDLS and CDR2 YYNGEE. The CDR3 spans 15 residues. The ends were cut back, 0 bases at V and 4 bases at J, with 10 bases in the middle. This CDR3 reads CASSVAQGSNEKLFF. In DNA, the CDR3 is TGTGCCAGCAGCGTAGCACAGGGAAGTAATGAAAAACTGTTTTTT. Complete variable domain (other parts from reference TRBV9 and TRBJ1-4): DSGVTQTPKHLITATGQRVTLRCSPRSGDLSVYWYQQSLDQGLQFLIQYYNGEERAKGNILERFSAQQFPDLHSELNLSSLELGDSALYFCASSVAQGSNEKLFFGSGTQLSVL.

The chain is built from TRBV19 and TRBJ1-1, with D tentatively TRBD1 (6 bases). Germline V CDR1 and CDR2: LNHDA, SQIVND (reference sequence). The CDR3 extends over 12 amino acids. The V end was cut by 3 bases, the J end by 8 bases, with 10 bases between. CDR3 loop: CASSIGGLEAFF. In DNA, the CDR3 is TGTGCCAGTAGTATCGGGGGGCTAGAAGCTTTCTTT.

This clone was seen once. The J gene is TRBJ1-1, the V gene TRBV29-1, with 9 bases lining up with TRBD1. CDR1 and CDR2 (germline): SQVTM, ANQGSEA. J gave up 0 bases and V 8 bases, and 7 bases lay outside the gene matches. This CDR3 contains 14 residues. The CDR3 region is CSTTGGELNTEAFF. CDR3 DNA: TGCAGCACAACAGGGGGCGAGTTGAACACTGAAGCTTTCTTT.

The chain joins TRBV6-6 to TRBJ1-6; D is ambiguous. Germline CDR1 and CDR2: MNHNY and SVGAGI (reference sequence). V was trimmed by 8 bases and J by 0 bases, leaving 11 bases between them. This CDR3 is 15 amino acids long. This chain's CDR3 is CASRSESSYNSPLHF. The CDR3 nucleotides are TGTGCCAGCCGATCTGAGAGCTCCTATAATTCACCCCTCCACTTT.

J is TRBJ1-4 and V is TRBV4-1; 8 bases are shared with TRBD1. V shed 2 bases, J shed 0 bases, and the junction held 5 bases outside the gene matches. The length of the CDR3 is 17 residues. From germline, CDR1 is MGHRA and CDR2 YSYEKL. The CDR3 is CASSQRPGGSTNEKLFF. The CDR3 DNA sequence: TGCGCCAGCAGCCAAAGACCAGGGGGCTCAACTAATGAAAAACTGTTTTTT.

The CDR3 spells CSVGTGTGFYWNEQFF. The CDR3 DNA reads TGCAGCGTTGGAACCGGGACAGGTTTTTATTGGAATGAGCAGTTCTTC. The chain is built from TRBV29-1 and TRBJ2-1; 8 bases agree with TRBD1. Germline CDR1 reads SQVTM; CDR2 reads ANQGSEA. The CDR3 has 16 residues. V was clipped by 4 bases and J by 7 bases; unmatched bases: 15.

J is TRBJ1-2 and V is TRBV28; 7 bases fit TRBD1. The V and J ends lost 3 bases and 2 bases, in that order; junction bases with no gene match: 6. The CDR3 has 15 residues. Germline V gene data show CDR1 as MDHEN and CDR2 as SYDVKM. The CDR3 protein is CASSFPGGANYGYTF. The CDR3, as DNA: TGTGCCAGCAGTTTCCCAGGGGGTGCGAACTATGGCTACACCTTC.

This chain uses TRBV11-2 with TRBJ2-3; maybe TRBD2 (5 bases). The CDR3 sequence is 17 residues long. Germline CDR1 is SGHAT and CDR2 is FQNNGV. V was shortened by 3 bases and J by 3 bases, with 19 bases between the two germline ends. In nucleotides, the CDR3 is TGTGCCAGCAGCTTTCGCGGTGCGGGCGCTAGGACAGATACGCAGTATTTT. It specifies CASSFRGAGARTDTQYF.

V gene TRBV2 combines with J gene TRBJ2-3; 8 bases are a match to TRBD2. CDR3 length: 14 amino acids. V trimming: 8 bases; J trimming: 4 bases; junction bases outside the gene matches: 8. Germline CDR1 SNHLY, CDR2 FYNNEI. In DNA form, the CDR3 reads TGTGCCAGCGATATCGGACTAGCAGCAGATACGCAGTATTTT. It specifies CASDIGLAADTQYF.

V and J are TRBV14 and TRBJ2-7; tentative D call: TRBD1 (5 bases). The CDR3 consists of 18 residues. V gave up 3 bases and J gave up 2 bases, with 23 bases separating them. Germline V gene lookup returns CDR1 SGHDN and CDR2 FVKESK. CDR3 sequence (DNA): TGTGCCAGCAGCCACGACAGCTCTCGCCAACCCCCCCCCTACGAGCAGTACTTC. It encodes CASSHDSSRQPPPYEQYF. Using reference TRBV14 and TRBJ2-7 for the parts outside the CDR3, the full variable domain is EAGVTQFPSHSVIEKGQTVTLRCDPISGHDNLYWYRRVMGKEIKFLLHFVKESKQDESGMPNNRFLAERTGGTYSTLKVQPAELEDSGVYFCASSHDSSRQPPPYEQYFGPGTRLTVT.

V is TRBV5-8 and J is TRBJ2-1, with 8 bases identical to TRBD2. The germline V gene encodes CDR1 SGHTS and CDR2 YDEGEE. With 0 bases clipped from V and 2 bases from J, the junction kept 7 bases outside the gene matches. This CDR3 region has 17 residues. CDR3 nucleotides: TGTGCCAGCAGCTTGGATGCCTCGGGAGGGGCCTACAATGAGCAGTTCTTC. Protein sequence: CASSLDASGGAYNEQFF.